These 22 T cell receptor beta chains were sequenced from one sample in a study of shared clonotypes between healthy human individuals. The repertoire was sequenced with immunoSEQ multiplex PCR; TCRdb's copy has only in-frame clones and lacks some. This sample has some 510,000 clones, with 60% to 85% found just once. The sequenced material came from PBMCs. The receptors stem from a woman in her forties in good health. Some clones in this sample may be carry-over from other donors' samples.

CDR3 sequence (DNA): TGTGCCAGCAGCTTGGCCTCGGATTCTAACTATGGCTACACCTTC. Translation: CASSLASDSNYGYTF. The V call is TRBV5-4, the J call TRBJ1-2; D is unclear. The CDR3 length is 15 residues. The V end lost 0 bases, the J end lost 0 bases, and 9 bases lay between the germline ends. CDR1 and CDR2 from the germline V gene are SGHNT and YYREEE (reference sequence).

This clone was seen a few times. V gene TRBV28 combines with J gene TRBJ1-1; D unclear. This CDR3 is built from 13 residues. The germline V gene encodes CDR1 MDHEN and CDR2 SYDVKM. The V end was cut by 2 bases, the J end by 1 base, with 5 bases between. The chain's CDR3 is CASSLARNTEAFF. In nucleotides, the CDR3 is TGTGCCAGCAGTTTAGCCAGGAACACTGAAGCTTTCTTT.

This chain connects TRBV5-1 to TRBJ1-2; D might be TRBD1 (6 bases). CDR3 size: 14 residues. The V end lost 8 bases, the J end lost 0 bases, and 14 bases lay between the germline ends. The germline CDR1 and CDR2 sequences are SGHRS and YFSETQ. The CDR3 is CASSPGATNYGYTF. The CDR3, as DNA: TGCGCCAGTAGTCCGGGGGCGACTAACTATGGCTACACCTTC.

V and J are TRBV7-9 and TRBJ2-1; tentatively, D is TRBD2 (6 bases). CDR1 SEHNR and CDR2 FQNEAQ come from the germline V gene (reference sequence). V lost 5 bases to trimming and J lost 0 bases, with 14 bases between them. The CDR3 has 16 amino acids. The CDR3 loop is CASSTRLASSYNEQFF. The CDR3 region has the DNA TGTGCCAGCAGCACCCGGCTAGCGAGCTCCTACAATGAGCAGTTCTTC.

On this clone itself: At one end the junction does not follow the germline gene, possibly because of a read error. The V call is TRBV29-1, the J call TRBJ2-7; perhaps D is TRBD1 or TRBD2 (5 bases each). Germline V gives CDR1 SQVTM, CDR2 ANQGSEA. The CDR3 is 13 amino acids. CDR3 nucleotide sequence: TGCAGCGTTCAAGAGGGGTCGGGGTCCGAGCAGTACTTC. It translates to CSVQEGSGSEQYF.

V gene TRBV29-1 combines with J gene TRBJ2-1, with 9 nucleotides matching TRBD2. Germline assignment: CDR1 SQVTM and CDR2 ANQGSEA. There are 19 residues in the CDR3. The V gene end was trimmed by 2 bases and the J gene end by 0 bases; junction bases not matched to a gene: 14. As DNA, the CDR3 is TGCAGCGTTGAATTGAGTATGTTTAGCGGGAGAGGCTCCTACAATGAGCAGTTCTTC. It yields the protein CSVELSMFSGRGSYNEQFF.

This clone has just one count. The chain carries TRBV19 and TRBJ2-2; D unclear. Trimming shortened V by 7 bases and J by 6 bases, and 15 bases separated the two germline ends. The CDR3 runs 14 residues. CDR1 is LNHDA, CDR2 SQIVND, per germline (reference sequence). The CDR3 DNA sequence: TGTGCCAGTAAGGAACAGTCTGGGGCCGGGGAGCTGTTTTTT. This sequence encodes CASKEQSGAGELFF. Looking up the rest from reference TRBV19 and TRBJ2-2 gives the full variable domain: DGGITQSPKYLFRKEGQNVTLSCEQNLNHDAMYWYRQDPGQGLRLIYYSQIVNDFQKGDIAEGYSVSREKKESFPLTVTSAQKNPTAFYLCASKEQSGAGELFFGEGSRLTVL.

The chain couples TRBV19 to TRBJ2-5, with 11 bases aligning to TRBD2. Germline assignment: CDR1 LNHDA and CDR2 SQIVND (reference sequence). V was pared by 4 bases and J by 2 bases, with 6 bases of the junction left unmatched. This CDR3 has 16 residues. Here the CDR3 DNA reads TGTGCCAGTAGTAGGCTAGCGGGAGGCGGGCAAGAGACCCAGTACTTC. Translated, it gives CASSRLAGGGQETQYF.

The V and J genes are TRBV28 and TRBJ1-4; D is uncertain. The V gene lost 5 bases and the J gene lost 8 bases, with 21 bases spanning the gap. Germline CDR1 MDHEN, CDR2 SYDVKM. The CDR3 totals 16 residues. CDR3 sequence reads: CASSKLYERAHEKLFF. DNA for the CDR3: TGTGCCAGCAGTAAACTCTATGAGAGAGCCCACGAAAAACTGTTTTTT.

V is TRBV15 and J is TRBJ2-7; D is unclear. Germline V gives CDR1 LNHNV, CDR2 YYDKDF (reference sequence). V was clipped by 0 bases and J by 4 bases, with 13 bases between them. The CDR3 runs 15 residues. The CDR3 is CATSRDPNPEYEQYF. The CDR3 DNA is TGTGCCACCAGCAGAGACCCAAACCCAGAGTACGAGCAGTACTTC.

The rearrangement uses TRBV5-1 and TRBJ2-1, with a weak D call TRBD2 (6 bases). The CDR3 runs 16 residues. The germline CDR1 and CDR2 sequences are SGHRS and YFSETQ. Trimming pared 2 bases from V and 5 bases from J, leaving 17 bases between. The CDR3 region has the DNA TGCGCCAGCAGCTTCCGCGGGATTACGGGAGACAATGAGCAGTTCTTC. The encoded protein is CASSFRGITGDNEQFF.

V gene TRBV15 combines with J gene TRBJ2-7; the match to TRBD2 covers 11 bases. The V gene's germline CDR1 is LNHNV and CDR2 YYDKDF (reference sequence). CDR3 length: 15 residues. With 4 bases clipped from V and 6 bases from J, the junction kept 8 bases outside the gene matches. Here the CDR3 DNA reads TGTGCCACCAGCACCTCTAGCGGGAGGATAAGCGAGCAGTACTTC. Amino acids: CATSTSSGRISEQYF.

In DNA form, the CDR3 reads TGTGCCAGCAGTTTGTTGGACAGGGGGGAGTACTATGGCTACACCTTC. It yields the protein CASSLLDRGEYYGYTF. This chain uses TRBV27 with TRBJ1-2; 10 bases match TRBD1. V dropped 3 bases and J dropped 3; count of bases not matched to a gene: 7. This CDR3 has 16 residues. The V gene's germline CDR1 is MNHEY and CDR2 SMNVEV (reference sequence).

The chain links TRBV11-2 to TRBJ2-5; TRBD1 matches 7 bases. Germline V gene sequence: CDR1 SGHAT, CDR2 FQNNGV. The ends lost 4 bases at V and 1 base at J; junction bases unmatched: 3. The CDR3 runs 14 residues. This chain's CDR3 is CASSWGTVQETQYF. The CDR3 DNA sequence: TGTGCCAGCAGCTGGGGGACAGTCCAAGAGACCCAGTACTTC.

The rearrangement links TRBV7-3 to TRBJ2-2, with D tentatively TRBD1 or TRBD2 (6 bases each). Trimming pared 3 bases from V and 3 bases from J, leaving 11 bases between. CDR1 SGHTA and CDR2 FQGTGA come from the germline V gene. The CDR3 length is 15 residues. In DNA form, the CDR3 reads TGTGCCAGCAGCTTTCGAGGGGGGTACACCGGGGAGCTGTTTTTT. This gives the protein CASSFRGGYTGELFF.

The rearrangement uses TRBV11-2 and TRBJ1-5; D is undetermined. Germline CDR1 is SGHAT and CDR2 is FQNNGV. V lost 1 base to trimming and J lost 5 bases, with 12 bases between them. The CDR3 is made up of 15 amino acids. DNA of the CDR3: TGTGCCAGCAGCTTAGGTAGGGCGGCTTATCAGCCCCAGCATTTT. It specifies CASSLGRAAYQPQHF.

The chain employs TRBV11-2 and TRBJ1-4; D is uncertain. Germline values: CDR1 SGHAT, CDR2 FQNNGV. V lost 2 bases, J lost 0 bases, and 7 bases lay in between. The CDR3 is made up of 15 amino acids. As DNA, the CDR3 is TGTGCCAGCAGCTTAATGCGGTCAACTAATGAAAAACTGTTTTTT. Protein product: CASSLMRSTNEKLFF. Supplemented by reference TRBV11-2 and TRBJ1-4, the full variable domain reads EAGVAQSPRYKIIEKRQSVAFWCNPISGHATLYWYQQILGQGPKLLIQFQNNGVVDDSQLPKDRFSAERLKGVDSTLKIQPAKLEDSAVYLCASSLMRSTNEKLFFGSGTQLSVL.

V and J are TRBV28 and TRBJ2-7; TRBD1 matches 11 bases. The trim removed 5 bases at V and 2 bases at J, leaving 2 bases unmatched. The CDR3 is made up of 14 amino acids. The germline gives CDR1 MDHEN, CDR2 SYDVKM. The CDR3 spells CASSTGQGAYEQYF. For the CDR3, the DNA is TGTGCCAGCAGTACGGGACAGGGGGCCTACGAGCAGTACTTC.

This clone was found once. The chain combines TRBV19 with TRBJ2-5; 7 nucleotides match TRBD1. The CDR3 runs to 14 residues. The V gene end was trimmed by 5 bases and the J gene end by 1 base; junction bases not matched to a gene: 4. Per the germline V gene, CDR1 is LNHDA and CDR2 is SQIVND (reference sequence). This chain's CDR3 is CASSPWTGQETQYF. CDR3 sequence (DNA): TGTGCCAGTAGTCCATGGACAGGCCAAGAGACCCAGTACTTC.

Concerning this clone: This sample includes further DNA sequences coding for the same CDR3. The gene calls are TRBV18 and TRBJ1-2; D is perhaps TRBD1 (6 bases). Germline lookup yields CDR1 KGHSH and CDR2 LQKENI. Trimming left V 6 bases short and J 2 bases short, with 16 bases between. CDR3 length equals 15 residues. This CDR3 reads CASSPNRENNYGYTF. CDR3 in DNA: TGTGCCAGCTCGCCTAACAGGGAAAACAACTATGGCTACACCTTC.

This clone was seen just once. This sequence joins TRBV18 and TRBJ2-7; a weak D match, TRBD1 (6 bases). The CDR3 is 17 amino acids. V lost 3 bases and J lost 3, with 21 bases in between. Germline V gene lookup returns CDR1 KGHSH and CDR2 LQKENI. The CDR3 here is CASSPRRGQGDGYEQYF. The CDR3 DNA is TGTGCCAGCTCACCCCGCAGGGGCCAAGGGGATGGCTACGAGCAGTACTTC.

The rearrangement uses TRBV2 and TRBJ2-7, with no clear D. Germline values: CDR1 SNHLY, CDR2 FYNNEI. The CDR3 sequence is 14 residues long. V shed 4 bases and J shed 7 bases, with 17 bases lying between them. For the CDR3, the DNA is TGTGCCAGCAGTGGGACCTTGTCACCCAGGGAGCAGTACTTC. Encoded protein: CASSGTLSPREQYF.